The 16 T cell receptor beta chains given below trace back to one sample, sequenced in a study of cytomegalovirus exposure and HLA in healthy donors. The table came from immunoSEQ multiplex PCR; TCRdb's copy has only in-frame clones and leaves some out. This table holds 110,000 or so clones, more than 85% found once. The sample consisted of PBMCs. These receptors all stem from a man between 18 and 35 years old in good health and CMV-seropositive.

The sample holds one count of this clone. The gene calls are TRBV27 and TRBJ1-4; D is possibly TRBD1 (5 bases). Germline V gene data show CDR1 as MNHEY and CDR2 as SMNVEV (reference sequence). Trimming removed 2 bases at V and 5 bases at J, with 12 bases between. CDR3 length: 15 amino acids. Here the CDR3 reads CASSLKGGGNEKLFF. The CDR3 DNA follows: TGTGCCAGCAGTTTAAAGGGTGGGGGGAATGAAAAACTGTTTTTT.

This clone was picked up one time. The rearrangement joins TRBV6-1 to TRBJ2-7, with D unresolved. Between the trimmed V and J ends, which lost 2 bases and 1 base, there was a span of 6 bases. The CDR3 is 13 residues long. The V gene's germline CDR1 is MNHNS and CDR2 SASEGT. CDR3 in amino acids: CASSEQKSYEQYF. CDR3 bases: TGTGCCAGCAGTGAACAGAAATCCTACGAGCAGTACTTC.

This clone came up a few times. The V call is TRBV19, the J call TRBJ2-7; TRBD2 is a possible D gene (5 bases). Trimming cost V 6 bases and J 1 base, with 10 bases left between them. Germline V gene lookup returns CDR1 LNHDA and CDR2 SQIVND (reference sequence). The CDR3 extends over 13 amino acids. CDR3 sequence: CASSLRGSYEQYF. CDR3 sequence (DNA): TGTGCCAGTAGCCTCCGGGGTTCCTACGAGCAGTACTTC.

The rearrangement links TRBV6-5 to TRBJ1-2; 8 bases line up with TRBD1. V trimming: 5 bases; J trimming: 8 bases; junction bases outside the gene matches: 10. Germline loops: CDR1 MNHEY, CDR2 SVGAGI. This CDR3 is 14 amino acids long. This chain's CDR3 is CASSTQGARVGYTF. The CDR3 bases are TGTGCCAGCAGTACGCAGGGGGCGCGGGTAGGCTACACCTTC.

The V gene is TRBV11-2, the J gene TRBJ2-7, with TRBD2 matching 9 bases. Per the germline V gene, CDR1 is SGHAT and CDR2 is FQNNGV. The CDR3 length is 14 residues. Trimming took 3 bases from V and 2 from J; bases not matched to a gene: 2. The CDR3 DNA sequence: TGTGCCAGCAGCTTGGCGGGGGGGCCCTACGAGCAGTACTTC. It is translated as CASSLAGGPYEQYF.

The CDR3 DNA sequence: TGCAGCGTCTCGAGGGGGTCTGGAAACACCATATATTTT. This codes for CSVSRGSGNTIYF. The rearrangement links TRBV29-1 to TRBJ1-3; weak D call: TRBD1 (6 bases). CDR3 length equals 13 residues. Germline CDR1 reads SQVTM; CDR2 reads ANQGSEA. Trimming took off 6 bases at V and 1 base at J, with 10 bases between the two ends.

The rearrangement links TRBV11-2 to TRBJ2-7; TRBD1 matches 8 bases. This CDR3 has 16 residues. J gave up 7 bases and V 4 bases, and 15 bases lay outside the gene matches. Germline CDR1 and CDR2: SGHAT and FQNNGV. DNA of the CDR3: TGTGCCAGCAGCTCCGCCCCAGGGGGCGCAACCCTGGAGCAGTACTTC. Translation gives CASSSAPGGATLEQYF.

The gene calls are TRBV7-9 and TRBJ1-1; 8 bases agree with TRBD1. Unmatched junction bases numbered 9, after V lost 5 bases and J lost 1 base. Germline loops: CDR1 SEHNR, CDR2 FQNEAQ (reference sequence). The CDR3 is 16 amino acids. The chain's CDR3 is CASSPDRARGNTEAFF. As DNA, the CDR3 is TGTGCCAGCAGCCCGGACAGGGCACGGGGGAACACTGAAGCTTTCTTT. The full variable domain, completed using reference TRBV7-9 and TRBJ1-1, is DTGVSQNPRHKITKRGQNVTFRCDPISEHNRLYWYRQTLGQGPEFLTYFQNEAQLEKSRLLSDRFSAERPKGSFSTLEIQRTEQGDSAMYLCASSPDRARGNTEAFFGQGTRLTVV.

The J gene is TRBJ1-2, the V gene TRBV4-1; D ambiguous. Trimming pared 2 bases from V and 0 bases from J, leaving 10 bases between. Germline lookup yields CDR1 MGHRA and CDR2 YSYEKL. The CDR3 covers 15 residues. CDR3 DNA: TGCGCCAGCAGCCAACAGGATACCTCTAACTATGGCTACACCTTC. As protein: CASSQQDTSNYGYTF.

The J gene is TRBJ1-3, the V gene TRBV25-1; D uncertain. V was trimmed by 4 bases and J by 4 bases, leaving 5 bases between them. The CDR3 loop spans 12 amino acids. Germline CDR1 is MGHDK and CDR2 is SYGVNS. This CDR3 is CASSGAGNTIYF. The CDR3 coding sequence is TGTGCCAGCAGTGGGGCAGGAAACACCATATATTTT.

The chain combines TRBV4-2 with TRBJ1-4, with D unclear. The germline CDR1 and CDR2 sequences are LGHNA and YNFKEQ. The V end lost 2 bases, the J end lost 6 bases, and 13 bases lay between the germline ends. The CDR3 is 15 amino acids. The CDR3 nucleotides read TGTGCCAGCAGCCAACGGGCCGGGGTTTATGAAAAACTGTTTTTT. Its translation: CASSQRAGVYEKLFF.

The rearrangement links TRBV6-1 to TRBJ1-5, with 9 bases lining up with TRBD1. CDR1 is MNHNS, CDR2 SASEGT, per germline. Trimming cost V 5 bases and J 4 bases; bases outside gene matches: 6. The CDR3 consists of 15 residues. In DNA, the CDR3 is TGTGCCAGCAGTCCAACAGGGGGCGGGAATCAGCCCCAGCATTTT. The encoded protein is CASSPTGGGNQPQHF.

The CDR3 protein is CASSLTSSGELFF. The CDR3 nucleotides are TGTGCCAGCAGCTTGACTAGTTCCGGGGAGCTGTTTTTT. The chain couples TRBV7-6 to TRBJ2-2; D is perhaps TRBD2 (6 bases). The germline V gene has CDR1 SGHVS and CDR2 FNYEAQ. There are 13 residues in the CDR3. Trimming shortened V by 3 bases and J by 6 bases, and 8 bases separated the two germline ends. Together with reference TRBV7-6 and TRBJ2-2, the CDR3 gives the full variable domain: GAGVSQSPRYKVTKRGQDVALRCDPISGHVSLYWYRQALGQGPEFLTYFNYEAQQDKSGLPNDRFSAERPEGSISTLTIQRTEQRDSAMYRCASSLTSSGELFFGEGSRLTVL.

The chain employs TRBV11-3 and TRBJ2-7; 8 nucleotides line up with TRBD1. Trimming cost V 1 base and J 3 bases; bases outside gene matches: 5. The CDR3 loop spans 15 amino acids. Germline-derived CDR1 and CDR2 are SGHNT and YENEEA. The CDR3 protein is CASSLAAGTGYEQYF. For the CDR3, the DNA is TGTGCCAGCAGCTTAGCAGCCGGGACAGGCTACGAGCAGTACTTC.

In DNA, the CDR3 is TGTGCCAGCAGCTTTGACAGGGGGCGCGTGACTGAAGCTTTCTTT. It yields the protein CASSFDRGRVTEAFF. This chain links TRBV5-8 with TRBJ1-1; TRBD1 aligns across 10 bases. CDR1 is SGHTS, CDR2 YDEGEE, per germline. The CDR3 totals 15 residues. J gave up 5 bases and V 2 bases, and 6 bases lay outside the gene matches.

This chain uses TRBV18 with TRBJ1-1; unclear D gene. Germline CDR1 KGHSH, CDR2 LQKENI. The CDR3 is 13 residues long. V was cut by 6 bases and J by 2 bases, with 10 bases left in between. CDR3 sequence reads: CASSSSGNTEAFF. The CDR3 region has the DNA TGTGCCAGCTCCTCCTCGGGAAACACTGAAGCTTTCTTT.